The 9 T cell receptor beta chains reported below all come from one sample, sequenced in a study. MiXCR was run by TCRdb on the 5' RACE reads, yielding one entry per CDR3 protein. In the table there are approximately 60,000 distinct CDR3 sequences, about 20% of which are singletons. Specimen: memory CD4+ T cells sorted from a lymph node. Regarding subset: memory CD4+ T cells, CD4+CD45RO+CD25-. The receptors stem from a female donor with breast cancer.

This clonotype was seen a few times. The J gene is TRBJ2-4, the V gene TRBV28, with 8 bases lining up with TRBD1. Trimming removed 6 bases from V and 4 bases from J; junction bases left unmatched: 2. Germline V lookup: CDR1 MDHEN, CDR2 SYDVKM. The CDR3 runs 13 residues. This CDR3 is CASRWTGKNIQYF. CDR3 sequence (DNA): TGTGCCAGCAGGTGGACAGGGAAAAACATTCAGTACTTC.

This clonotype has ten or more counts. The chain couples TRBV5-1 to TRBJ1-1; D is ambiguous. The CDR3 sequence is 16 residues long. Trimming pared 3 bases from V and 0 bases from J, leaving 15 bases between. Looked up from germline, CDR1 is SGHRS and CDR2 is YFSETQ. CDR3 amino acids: CASSSGWTAMNTEAFF. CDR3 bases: TGCGCCAGCAGCTCGGGATGGACGGCGATGAACACTGAAGCTTTCTTT.

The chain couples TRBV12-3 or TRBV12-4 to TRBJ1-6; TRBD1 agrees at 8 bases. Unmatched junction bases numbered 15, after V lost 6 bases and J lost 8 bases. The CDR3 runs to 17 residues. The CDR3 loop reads CASRRTKTGDSDSPLHF. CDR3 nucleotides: TGTGCCAGCAGGCGAACCAAGACAGGGGATTCCGATTCACCCCTCCACTTT.

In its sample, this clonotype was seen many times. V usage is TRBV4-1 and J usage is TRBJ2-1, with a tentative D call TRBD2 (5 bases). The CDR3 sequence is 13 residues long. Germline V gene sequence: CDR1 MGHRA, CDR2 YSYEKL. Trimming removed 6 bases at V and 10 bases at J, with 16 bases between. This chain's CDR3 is CASSQTGSGEQFF. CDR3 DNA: TGCGCCAGCAGTCAAACTGGCTCGGGGGAGCAGTTCTTC.

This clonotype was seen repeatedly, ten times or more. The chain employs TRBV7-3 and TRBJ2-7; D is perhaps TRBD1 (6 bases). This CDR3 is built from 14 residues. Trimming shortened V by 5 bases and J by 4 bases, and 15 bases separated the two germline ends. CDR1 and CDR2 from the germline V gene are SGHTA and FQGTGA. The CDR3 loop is CASSKVAGEYEQYF. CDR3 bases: TGTGCCAGCAGCAAAGTGGCAGGGGAGTACGAGCAGTACTTC.

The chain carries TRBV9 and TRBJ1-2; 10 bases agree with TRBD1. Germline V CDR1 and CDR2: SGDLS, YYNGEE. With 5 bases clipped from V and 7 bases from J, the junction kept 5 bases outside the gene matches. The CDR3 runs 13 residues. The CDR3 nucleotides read TGTGCCAGCAGGGAGACAGGGGGCGGTGGCTACACCTTC. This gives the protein CASRETGGGGYTF. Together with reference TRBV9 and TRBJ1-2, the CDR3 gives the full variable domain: DSGVTQTPKHLITATGQRVTLRCSPRSGDLSVYWYQQSLDQGLQFLIQYYNGEERAKGNILERFSAQQFPDLHSELNLSSLELGDSALYFCASRETGGGGYTFGSGTRLTVV.

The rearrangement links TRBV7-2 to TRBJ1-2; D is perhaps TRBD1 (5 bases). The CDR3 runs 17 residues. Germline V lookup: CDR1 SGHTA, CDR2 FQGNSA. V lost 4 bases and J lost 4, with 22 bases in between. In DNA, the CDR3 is TGTGCCAGCAGCTCTCCTAGGGGCGCAGGGCGCTCCTATGGCTACACCTTC. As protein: CASSSPRGAGRSYGYTF. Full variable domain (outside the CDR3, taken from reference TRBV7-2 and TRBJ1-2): GAGVSQSPSNKVTEKGKDVELRCDPISGHTALYWYRQSLGQGLEFLIYFQGNSAPDKSGLPSDRFSAERTGGSVSTLTIQRTQQEDSAVYLCASSSPRGAGRSYGYTFGSGTRLTVV.

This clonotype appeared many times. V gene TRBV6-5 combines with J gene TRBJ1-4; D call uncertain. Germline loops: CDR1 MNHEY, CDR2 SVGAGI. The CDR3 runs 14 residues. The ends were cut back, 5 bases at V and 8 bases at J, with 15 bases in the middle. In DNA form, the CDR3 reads TGTGCCAGCAGTGGGAGTCTGATGAGGGAAAAACTGTTTTTT. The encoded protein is CASSGSLMREKLFF.

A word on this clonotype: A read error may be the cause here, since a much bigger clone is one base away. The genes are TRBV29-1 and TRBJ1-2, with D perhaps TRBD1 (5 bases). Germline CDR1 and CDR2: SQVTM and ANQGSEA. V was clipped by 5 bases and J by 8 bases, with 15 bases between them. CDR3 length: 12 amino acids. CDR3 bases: TGCAGCGTTAAAGCAACTCGGGGGGGCTACACCTTC. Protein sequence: CSVKATRGGYTF. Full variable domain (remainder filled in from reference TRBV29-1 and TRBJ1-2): SAVISQKPSRDICQRGTSLTIQCQVDSQVTMMFWYRQQPGQSLTLIATANQGSEATYESGFVIDKFPISRPNLTFSTLTVSNMSPEDSSIYLCSVKATRGGYTFGSGTRLTVV.